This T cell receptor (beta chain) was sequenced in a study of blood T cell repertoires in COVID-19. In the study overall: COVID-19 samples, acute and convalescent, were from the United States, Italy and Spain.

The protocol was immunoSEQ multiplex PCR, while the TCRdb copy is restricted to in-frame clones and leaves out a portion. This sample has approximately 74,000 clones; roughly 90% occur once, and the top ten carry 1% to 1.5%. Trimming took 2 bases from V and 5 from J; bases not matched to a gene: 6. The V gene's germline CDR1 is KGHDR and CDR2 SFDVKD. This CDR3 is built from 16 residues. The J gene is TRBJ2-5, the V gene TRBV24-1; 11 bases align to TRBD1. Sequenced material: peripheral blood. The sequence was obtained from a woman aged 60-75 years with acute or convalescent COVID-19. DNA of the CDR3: TGTGCCACCAGTGATTCCGGGACAGGGGGGAGGGAGACCCAGTACTTC. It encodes CATSDSGTGGRETQYF.